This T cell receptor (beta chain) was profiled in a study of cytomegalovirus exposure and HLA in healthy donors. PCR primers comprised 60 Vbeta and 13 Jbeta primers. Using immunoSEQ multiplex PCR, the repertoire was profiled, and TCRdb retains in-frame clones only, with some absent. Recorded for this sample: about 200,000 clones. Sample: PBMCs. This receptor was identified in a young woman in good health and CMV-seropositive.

This CDR3 is CASSLGGRARAYNEQFF. For the CDR3, the DNA is TGTGCCAGCAGCTTAGGAGGGAGGGCCCGGGCCTACAATGAGCAGTTCTTC. The chain carries TRBV11-2 and TRBJ2-1, with 7 bases matching TRBD2. The germline V gene has CDR1 SGHAT and CDR2 FQNNGV. V gave up 1 base and J gave up 2 bases; unmatched junction bases: 8. The CDR3 extends over 17 amino acids.